The text below deals with one TCR beta chain. What it binds is unknown. Generated by immunoSEQ multiplex PCR, the TCRdb table keeps only in-frame clones and is missing some. This repertoire shows millions of clones, more than 85% found once; its top ten account for roughly 1.7%. Naive CD8 cells were CD45RO-negative, positively selected for CCR7, excluding terminally differentiated effector memory CD45RA+ cells. These data belong to a study of shared clonotypes between healthy human individuals. Study-level points and caveats: The study found lower generation probabilities in non-shared clonotypes than in those shared by all four donors. Depth of sequencing was expected to influence donor clonotype sharing. The sampled material consisted only of blood, and tissue repertoires are likely to differ.

This CDR3 has 14 amino acids. J lost 5 bases, V lost 4 bases, and 6 bases had no gene match. Per the germline V gene, CDR1 is SGHAT and CDR2 is FQNNGV. The rearrangement uses TRBV11-2 and TRBJ1-1, with 8 bases lining up with TRBD1. Material: naive CD8+ T cells from PBMCs. The sequence was obtained from a young man in good health. Some clones in this sample may be carry-over from other donors' samples. CDR3 residues: CASSSRQGRTEAFF. In nucleotides, the CDR3 is TGTGCCAGCAGCTCAAGACAGGGGAGGACTGAAGCTTTCTTT.